The 20 T cell receptor beta chains listed next were all sequenced from one sample in a study of identical twins. TCRdb reprocessed the 5' RACE reads via MiXCR and lists one record per CDR3 protein. The data show about 520,000 distinct CDR3 sequences, around 20% seen once. These data were likewise used in another study, on T cells expressing NK-cell markers.

Specimen: CD4+ T cells sorted from blood. The receptor set was obtained from a woman between 18 and 30 years old in good health.

This clonotype has just a few counts. The J gene is TRBJ2-6, the V gene TRBV5-1, with D maybe TRBD1 (5 bases). The V gene's germline CDR1 is SGHRS and CDR2 YFSETQ. The CDR3 is 16 residues long. Trimming took off 2 bases at V and 4 bases at J, with 13 bases between the two ends. CDR3 DNA: TGCGCCAGCAGCTTTTTCCCAGGGTCCGGGGCCAACGTCCTGACTTTC. This encodes CASSFFPGSGANVLTF.

Only a few counts were recorded for this clonotype. The chain recombines TRBV7-2 with TRBJ2-1, with 11 positions matching TRBD2. V shed 5 bases, J shed 14 bases, and the junction held 14 bases outside the gene matches. Per the germline V gene, CDR1 is SGHTA and CDR2 is FQGNSA. This CDR3 comprises 15 residues. The CDR3 nucleotides are TGTGCCAGCAGCCTCACTCACGGGACTAGCGGCCACGAGTTCTTC. It yields the protein CASSLTHGTSGHEFF.

The chain employs TRBV6-1 and TRBJ1-5; D not resolved. Germline CDR1 is MNHNS and CDR2 is SASEGT. V lost 4 bases and J 9 bases, leaving 10 bases between the germline ends. There are 12 residues in the CDR3. As DNA, the CDR3 is TGTGCCAGCAGTGCTGTGGGGTGGCCCCAGCATTTT. It yields the protein CASSAVGWPQHF.

The rearrangement uses TRBV18 and TRBJ2-5; no clear D. V gave up 3 bases and J gave up 2 bases, with 10 bases separating them. The germline V gene has CDR1 KGHSH and CDR2 LQKENI. The CDR3 extends over 14 amino acids. CDR3 DNA: TGTGCCAGCTCACCCGCTAGGCTACAAGAGACCCAGTACTTC. It yields the protein CASSPARLQETQYF.

This clonotype has just one count. The genes are TRBV20-1 and TRBJ2-7, with no clear D. CDR1 is DFQATT, CDR2 SNEGSKA, per germline (reference sequence). The V end was cut by 1 base, the J end by 3 bases, with 13 bases between. The CDR3 length is 14 residues. The CDR3 is CSARGPTQHYEQYF. DNA of the CDR3: TGCAGTGCTAGAGGACCCACACAGCACTACGAGCAGTACTTC.

The table lists this clonotype with a few counts. V is TRBV4-3 and J is TRBJ2-7; tentatively, D is TRBD2 (6 bases). The V gene's germline CDR1 is LGHNA and CDR2 YSLEER. Trimming took 2 bases from V and 5 from J, leaving 25 bases between them. The CDR3 consists of 18 residues. CDR3 protein: CASSQPGVPEAYYDEQYF. CDR3 DNA sequence: TGCGCCAGCAGCCAACCGGGAGTTCCCGAAGCCTACTACGACGAGCAGTACTTC.

This clonotype was observed a few times. As DNA, the CDR3 is TGTGCCAGCAGCCCTGGGGGGTGGGCGCCGAACAATGAGCAGTTCTTC. The encoded protein is CASSPGGWAPNNEQFF. V gene TRBV7-9 combines with J gene TRBJ2-1; D might be TRBD2 (6 bases). V lost 5 bases and J 5 bases, leaving 19 bases between the germline ends. CDR1 is SEHNR, CDR2 FQNEAQ, per germline (reference sequence). The CDR3 is 16 amino acids.

In its sample, this clonotype was seen many times. V and J are TRBV5-1 and TRBJ2-1; D gene ambiguous. The V end was cut by 0 bases, the J end by 7 bases, with 5 bases between. This CDR3 has 12 residues. The germline V gene has CDR1 SGHRS and CDR2 YFSETQ. The DNA for the CDR3 is TGCGCCAGCAGCTTGGAGGGAAATGAGCAGTTCTTC. It encodes CASSLEGNEQFF.

The chain has TRBV10-3 and TRBJ2-3, with 10 bases fitting TRBD2. Germline-derived CDR1 and CDR2 are ENHRY and SYGVKD. The length of the CDR3 is 14 residues. The V and J ends lost 10 bases and 3 bases, in that order; junction bases with no gene match: 7. In DNA form, the CDR3 reads TGTGCCACTACTAGCGGGGCTCCTACAGATACGCAGTATTTT. Translated, it gives CATTSGAPTDTQYF.

The V gene is TRBV7-8, the J gene TRBJ2-1; 7 bases align to TRBD2. CDR1 and CDR2 from the germline V gene are SGHVS and FQNEAQ. J lost 7 bases, V lost 1 base, and 7 bases had no gene match. The CDR3 spans 15 residues. The CDR3 coding sequence is TGTGCCAGCAGCTTAGTAGGGAGGGCCAGGAATGAGCAGTTCTTC. Translation: CASSLVGRARNEQFF.

The rearrangement uses TRBV6-1 and TRBJ1-2; the D is unclear. Germline values: CDR1 MNHNS, CDR2 SASEGT. Between the trimmed V and J ends, which lost 5 bases and 0 bases, there was a span of 13 bases. The CDR3 is 15 residues long. CDR3 protein: CASSRHFGTNYGYTF. The CDR3 bases are TGTGCCAGCAGTCGCCACTTCGGGACTAACTATGGCTACACCTTC.

This clonotype was counted only a few times. The gene calls are TRBV5-1 and TRBJ2-1; 7 bases are shared with TRBD2. The CDR3 contains 14 residues. The ends lost 0 bases at V and 8 bases at J; junction bases unmatched: 5. Germline V CDR1 and CDR2: SGHRS, YFSETQ. The CDR3 reads CASSLAGGVDEQFF. The CDR3 DNA follows: TGCGCCAGCAGCTTGGCTGGGGGGGTCGATGAGCAGTTCTTC.

This clonotype was detected a few times. V gene TRBV27 combines with J gene TRBJ2-1, with unresolved D. This CDR3 contains 15 residues. The germline V and J ends were trimmed by 2 bases and 0 bases, with 8 bases remaining between them. CDR1 MNHEY and CDR2 SMNVEV come from the germline V gene (reference sequence). This CDR3 is CASSLRAASYNEQFF. Here the CDR3 DNA reads TGTGCCAGCAGTTTAAGGGCAGCCTCCTACAATGAGCAGTTCTTC.

This clonotype was counted ten times or more. The chain recombines TRBV20-1 with TRBJ1-5; D gene unclear. Trimming shortened V by 3 bases and J by 5 bases, and 11 bases separated the two germline ends. The germline CDR1 and CDR2 sequences are DFQATT and SNEGSKA (reference sequence). CDR3 length equals 13 residues. The CDR3 here is CSASNGFDQPQHF. CDR3 nucleotides: TGCAGTGCTAGTAACGGATTTGATCAGCCCCAGCATTTT.

There are a few counts of this clonotype. J is TRBJ1-5 and V is TRBV20-1; 7 nucleotides agree with TRBD1. There are 15 residues in the CDR3. Germline values: CDR1 DFQATT, CDR2 SNEGSKA (reference sequence). J lost 2 bases, V lost 0 bases, and 4 bases had no gene match. DNA for the CDR3: TGCAGTGCTAGAGATCACAGGGGAGGCAATCAGCCCCAGCATTTT. Residues: CSARDHRGGNQPQHF.

In this sample, this clonotype turned up a few times. The chain recombines TRBV7-8 with TRBJ2-5, with D maybe TRBD2 (6 bases). Deletions cut 2 bases from V and 4 bases from J, with 14 bases between. The CDR3 has 15 amino acids. Germline CDR1 reads SGHVS; CDR2 reads FQNEAQ. In DNA, the CDR3 is TGTGCCAGCAGCTTATTGGGCCGGGGGAGAGAGACCCAGTACTTC. This translates into CASSLLGRGRETQYF.

This clonotype has a handful of counts. This CDR3 is CSARGGPGGTEAFF. CDR3 bases: TGCAGTGCTAGAGGGGGACCCGGGGGCACTGAAGCTTTCTTT. The chain joins TRBV20-1 to TRBJ1-1; weak D call: TRBD1 (5 bases). This CDR3 contains 14 residues. Trimming left V 1 base short and J 4 bases short, with 13 bases between. CDR1 DFQATT and CDR2 SNEGSKA come from the germline V gene (reference sequence).

The genes are TRBV4-3 and TRBJ1-4; 9 bases map to TRBD1. The CDR3 loop spans 14 amino acids. J gave up 7 bases and V 4 bases, and 4 bases lay outside the gene matches. CDR1 is LGHNA and CDR2 is YSLEER in the germline V gene. Here the CDR3 reads CASSRTGGSEKLFF. The CDR3 DNA sequence: TGCGCCAGCAGCCGAACAGGGGGCTCTGAAAAACTGTTTTTT.

The V gene is TRBV10-3, the J gene TRBJ2-1; D gene uncertain. V lost 10 bases and J 7 bases, leaving 11 bases between the germline ends. Germline V gene data show CDR1 as ENHRY and CDR2 as SYGVKD. The CDR3 consists of 11 residues. The CDR3 region has the DNA TGTGCCACACGCCGCCAAAATGAGCAGTTCTTC. Translating it yields CATRRQNEQFF.

This clonotype was detected many times. Here the CDR3 reads CASNLAEPNYNEQFF. In nucleotides, the CDR3 is TGTGCCAGCAACCTAGCGGAACCAAACTACAATGAGCAGTTCTTC. The V call is TRBV12-3 or TRBV12-4, the J call TRBJ2-1; 7 nucleotides line up with TRBD2. The CDR3 is 15 amino acids. The V segment lost 7 bases and the J segment 3 bases; nucleotides outside the gene matches: 9.